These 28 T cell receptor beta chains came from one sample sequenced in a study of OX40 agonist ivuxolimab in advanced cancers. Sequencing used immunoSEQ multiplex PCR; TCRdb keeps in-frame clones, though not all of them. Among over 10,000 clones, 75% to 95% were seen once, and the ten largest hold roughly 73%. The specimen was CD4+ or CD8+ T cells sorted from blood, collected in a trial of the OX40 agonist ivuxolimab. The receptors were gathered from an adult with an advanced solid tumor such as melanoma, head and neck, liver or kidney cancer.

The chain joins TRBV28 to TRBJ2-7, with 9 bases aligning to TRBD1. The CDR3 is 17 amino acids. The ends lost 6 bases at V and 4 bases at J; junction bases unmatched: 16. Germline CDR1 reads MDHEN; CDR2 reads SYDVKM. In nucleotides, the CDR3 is TGTGCCAGCAGATACCACCCGACGGGACAGGGAAGATACGAGCAGTACTTC. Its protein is CASRYHPTGQGRYEQYF.

The CDR3 is CASSSIVIRASSPLHF. CDR3 DNA sequence: TGTGCCAGCAGTTCTATCGTGATCCGGGCCAGTTCACCCCTCCACTTT. This sequence joins TRBV6-5 and TRBJ1-6; D ambiguous. With 4 bases removed from V and 9 bases from J, the gap between germline ends came to 19 bases. This CDR3 is 16 amino acids long. Germline V gene data show CDR1 as MNHEY and CDR2 as SVGAGI.

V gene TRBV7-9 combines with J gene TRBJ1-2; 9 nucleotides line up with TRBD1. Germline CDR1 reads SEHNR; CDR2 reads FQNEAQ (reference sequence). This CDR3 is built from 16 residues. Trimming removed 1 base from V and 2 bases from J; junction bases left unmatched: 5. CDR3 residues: CASSLGGQGQNYGYTF. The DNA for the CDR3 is TGTGCCAGCAGCTTAGGAGGACAGGGGCAGAACTATGGCTACACCTTC.

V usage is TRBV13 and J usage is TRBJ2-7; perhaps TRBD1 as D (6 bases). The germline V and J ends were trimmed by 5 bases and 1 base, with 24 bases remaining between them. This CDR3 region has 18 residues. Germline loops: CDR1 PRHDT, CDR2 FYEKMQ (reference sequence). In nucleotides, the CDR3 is TGTGCCAGCAGCGTCGGAGCAGGGGAGTCACGGAGGTCCTACGAGCAGTACTTC. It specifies CASSVGAGESRRSYEQYF.

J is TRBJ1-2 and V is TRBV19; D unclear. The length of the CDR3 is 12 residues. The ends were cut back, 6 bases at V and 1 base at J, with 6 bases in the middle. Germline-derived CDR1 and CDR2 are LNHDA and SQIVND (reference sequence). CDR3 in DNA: TGTGCCAGTAGAACGGGTAACTATGGCTACACCTTC. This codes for CASRTGNYGYTF.

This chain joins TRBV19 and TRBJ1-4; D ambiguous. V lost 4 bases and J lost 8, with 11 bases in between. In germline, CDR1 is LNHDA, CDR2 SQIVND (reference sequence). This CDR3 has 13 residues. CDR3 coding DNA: TGTGCCAGTAGTAGTCTACAGAAAGAAAAACTGTTTTTT. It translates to CASSSLQKEKLFF.

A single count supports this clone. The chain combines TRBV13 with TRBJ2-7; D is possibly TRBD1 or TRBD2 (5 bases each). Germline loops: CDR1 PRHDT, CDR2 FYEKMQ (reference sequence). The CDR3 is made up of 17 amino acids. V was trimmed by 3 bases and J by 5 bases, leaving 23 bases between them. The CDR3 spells CASSLGVGKESTDEQYF. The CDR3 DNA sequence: TGTGCCAGCAGCTTGGGGGTTGGTAAGGAGTCGACCGACGAGCAGTACTTC.

DNA for the CDR3: TGTGCCAGTAGTATAGATGGGTGGGACGTCGCAGATACGCAGTATTTT. It codes for CASSIDGWDVADTQYF. The chain employs TRBV19 and TRBJ2-3; D tentatively fits TRBD1 or TRBD2 (5 bases each). CDR1 is LNHDA, CDR2 SQIVND, per germline (reference sequence). With 0 bases removed from V and 4 bases from J, the gap between germline ends came to 14 bases. The CDR3 runs to 16 residues.

As DNA, the CDR3 is TGTGCCAGCAGCTTAGGAGGGCCGAGGTATGGCTACACCTTC. Encoded protein: CASSLGGPRYGYTF. The rearrangement links TRBV7-6 to TRBJ1-2, with D unresolved. The CDR3 runs 14 residues. V shed 1 base and J shed 5 bases, with 11 bases lying between them. CDR1 is SGHVS, CDR2 FNYEAQ, per germline.

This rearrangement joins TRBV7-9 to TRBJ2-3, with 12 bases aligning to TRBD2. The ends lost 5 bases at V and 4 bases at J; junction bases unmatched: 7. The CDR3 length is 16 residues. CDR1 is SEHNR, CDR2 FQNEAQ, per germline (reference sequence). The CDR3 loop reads CASSTSTSGRPDTQYF. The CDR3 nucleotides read TGTGCCAGCAGCACCTCGACTAGCGGGAGACCAGATACGCAGTATTTT.

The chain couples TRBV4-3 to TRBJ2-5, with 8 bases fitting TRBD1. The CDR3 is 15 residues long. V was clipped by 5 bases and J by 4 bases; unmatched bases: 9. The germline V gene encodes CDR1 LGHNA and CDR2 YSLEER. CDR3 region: CASSNDRGSAETQYF. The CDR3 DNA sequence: TGCGCCAGCAGCAACGACAGGGGCAGTGCAGAGACCCAGTACTTC.

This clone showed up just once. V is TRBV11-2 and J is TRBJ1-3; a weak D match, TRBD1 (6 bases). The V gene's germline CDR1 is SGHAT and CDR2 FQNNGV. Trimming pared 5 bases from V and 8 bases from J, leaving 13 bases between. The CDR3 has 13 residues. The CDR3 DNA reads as TGTGCCAGCAGCACCCACAGGGCTGACACCATATATTTT. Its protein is CASSTHRADTIYF.

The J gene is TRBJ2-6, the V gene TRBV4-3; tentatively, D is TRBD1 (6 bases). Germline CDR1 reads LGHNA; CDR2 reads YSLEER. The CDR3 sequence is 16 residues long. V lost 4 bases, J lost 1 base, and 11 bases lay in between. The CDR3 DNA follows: TGCGCCAGCAGCCCGGCAACAGGGTCTGGGGCCAACGTCCTGACTTTC. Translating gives CASSPATGSGANVLTF.

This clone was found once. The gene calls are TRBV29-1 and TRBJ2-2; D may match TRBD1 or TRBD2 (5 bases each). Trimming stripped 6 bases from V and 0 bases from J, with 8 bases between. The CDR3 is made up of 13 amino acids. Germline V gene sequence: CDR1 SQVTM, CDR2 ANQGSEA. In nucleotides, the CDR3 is TGCAGCGTGGGGACGCCGAACACCGGGGAGCTGTTTTTT. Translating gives CSVGTPNTGELFF.

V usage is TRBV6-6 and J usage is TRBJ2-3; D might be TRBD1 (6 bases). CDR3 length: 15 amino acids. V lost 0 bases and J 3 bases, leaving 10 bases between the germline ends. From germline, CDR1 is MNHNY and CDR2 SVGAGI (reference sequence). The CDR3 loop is CASSYSAGDTDTQYF. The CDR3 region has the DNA TGTGCCAGCAGTTACTCAGCAGGGGATACAGATACGCAGTATTTT.

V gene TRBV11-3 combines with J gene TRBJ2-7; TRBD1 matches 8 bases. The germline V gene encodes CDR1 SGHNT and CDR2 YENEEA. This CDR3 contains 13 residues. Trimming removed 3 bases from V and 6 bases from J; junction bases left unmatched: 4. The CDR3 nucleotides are TGTGCCAGCAGCTTTGCAGGGGGCCGCGAGCAGTACTTC. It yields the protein CASSFAGGREQYF.

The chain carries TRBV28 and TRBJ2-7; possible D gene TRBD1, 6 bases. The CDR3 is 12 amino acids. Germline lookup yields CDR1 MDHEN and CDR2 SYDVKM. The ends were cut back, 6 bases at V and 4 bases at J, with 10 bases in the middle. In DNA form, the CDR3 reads TGTGCCAGCAGCCTGGACAGTTACGAGCAGTACTTC. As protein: CASSLDSYEQYF. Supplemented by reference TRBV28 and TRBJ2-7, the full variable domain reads DVKVTQSSRYLVKRTGEKVFLECVQDMDHENMFWYRQDPGLGLRLIYFSYDVKMKEKGDIPEGYSVSREKKERFSLILESASTNQTSMYLCASSLDSYEQYFGPGTRLTVT.

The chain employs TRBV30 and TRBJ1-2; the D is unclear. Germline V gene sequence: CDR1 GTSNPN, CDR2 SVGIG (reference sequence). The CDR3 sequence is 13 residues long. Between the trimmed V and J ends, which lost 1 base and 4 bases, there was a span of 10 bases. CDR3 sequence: CAWSEADFYGYTF. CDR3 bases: TGTGCCTGGAGTGAGGCCGATTTCTATGGCTACACCTTC.

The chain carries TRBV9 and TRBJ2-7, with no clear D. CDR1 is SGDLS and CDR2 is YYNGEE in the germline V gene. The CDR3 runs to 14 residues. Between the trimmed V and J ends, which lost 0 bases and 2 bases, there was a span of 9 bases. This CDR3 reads CASSVDGGPYEQYF. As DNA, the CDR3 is TGTGCCAGCAGCGTAGACGGCGGTCCCTACGAGCAGTACTTC.

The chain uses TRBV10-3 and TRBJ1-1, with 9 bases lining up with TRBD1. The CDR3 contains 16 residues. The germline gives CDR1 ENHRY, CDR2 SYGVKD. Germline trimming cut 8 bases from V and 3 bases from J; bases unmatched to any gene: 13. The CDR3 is CAIGYRGRLGDTEAFF. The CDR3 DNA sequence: TGTGCCATCGGATACAGGGGGCGCCTAGGGGACACTGAAGCTTTCTTT.

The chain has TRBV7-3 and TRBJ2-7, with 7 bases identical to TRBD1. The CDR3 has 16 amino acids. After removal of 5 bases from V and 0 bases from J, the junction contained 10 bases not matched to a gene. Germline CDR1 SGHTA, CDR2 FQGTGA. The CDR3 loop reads CASSPRQGHISYEQYF. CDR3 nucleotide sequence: TGTGCCAGCAGCCCACGACAGGGTCACATCTCCTACGAGCAGTACTTC.

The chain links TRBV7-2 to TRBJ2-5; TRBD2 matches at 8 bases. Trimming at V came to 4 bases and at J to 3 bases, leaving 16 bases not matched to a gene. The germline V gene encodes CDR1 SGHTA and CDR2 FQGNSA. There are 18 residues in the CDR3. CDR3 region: CASSSFGQLAAVKETQYF. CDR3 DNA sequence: TGTGCCAGCAGCTCTTTTGGGCAACTAGCGGCCGTAAAAGAGACCCAGTACTTC.

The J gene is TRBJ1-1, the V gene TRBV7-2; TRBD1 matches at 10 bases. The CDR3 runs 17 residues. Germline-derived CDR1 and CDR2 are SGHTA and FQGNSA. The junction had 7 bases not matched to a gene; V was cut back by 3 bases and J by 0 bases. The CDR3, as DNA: TGTGCCAGCAGCTTGGCCCAGGGACAGGGGATGAACACTGAAGCTTTCTTT. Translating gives CASSLAQGQGMNTEAFF. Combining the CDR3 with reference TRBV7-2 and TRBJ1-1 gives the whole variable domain GAGVSQSPSNKVTEKGKDVELRCDPISGHTALYWYRQSLGQGLEFLIYFQGNSAPDKSGLPSDRFSAERTGGSVSTLTIQRTQQEDSAVYLCASSLAQGQGMNTEAFFGQGTRLTVV.

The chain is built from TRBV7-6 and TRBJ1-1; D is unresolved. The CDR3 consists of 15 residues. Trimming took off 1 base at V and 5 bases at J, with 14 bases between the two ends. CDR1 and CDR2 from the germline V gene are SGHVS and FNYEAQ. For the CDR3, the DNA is TGTGCCAGCAGCTTAGTGTTGGGGTCGCGGACTGAAGCTTTCTTT. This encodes CASSLVLGSRTEAFF.

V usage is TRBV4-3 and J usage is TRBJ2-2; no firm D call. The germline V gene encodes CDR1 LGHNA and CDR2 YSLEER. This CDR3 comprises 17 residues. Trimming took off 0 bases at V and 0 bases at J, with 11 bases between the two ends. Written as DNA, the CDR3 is TGCGCCAGCAGCCAAGATGGCAGCCGATCGAACACCGGGGAGCTGTTTTTT. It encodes CASSQDGSRSNTGELFF.

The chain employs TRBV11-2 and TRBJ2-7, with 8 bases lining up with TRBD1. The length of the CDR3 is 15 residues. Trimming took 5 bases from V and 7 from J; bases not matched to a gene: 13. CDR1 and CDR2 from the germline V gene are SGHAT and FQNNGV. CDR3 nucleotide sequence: TGTGCCAGCAGCCCCGGACAGGGCCGCCTGCGGGAGCAGTACTTC. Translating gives CASSPGQGRLREQYF.

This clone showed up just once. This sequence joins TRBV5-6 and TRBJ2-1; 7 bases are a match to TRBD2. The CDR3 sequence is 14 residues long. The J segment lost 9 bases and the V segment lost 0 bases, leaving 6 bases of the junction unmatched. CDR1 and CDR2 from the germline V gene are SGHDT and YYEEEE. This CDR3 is CASSLAGGRLEQFF. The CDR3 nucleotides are TGTGCCAGCAGCTTGGCGGGAGGCAGGCTTGAGCAGTTCTTC.

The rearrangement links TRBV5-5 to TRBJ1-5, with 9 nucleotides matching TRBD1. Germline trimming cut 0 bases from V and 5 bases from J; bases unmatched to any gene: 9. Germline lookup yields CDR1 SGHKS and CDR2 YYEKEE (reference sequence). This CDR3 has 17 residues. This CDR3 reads CASSLAGDRVAYQPQHF. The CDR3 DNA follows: TGTGCCAGCAGCTTGGCGGGGGACAGGGTAGCTTATCAGCCCCAGCATTTT.